The 3 T cell receptor beta chains below all came from one sample that was sequenced in a study of shared clonotypes between healthy human individuals. Assay: immunoSEQ multiplex PCR; the TCRdb copy retains only in-frame clones and omits some. The data hold 1.6 million or so clones, with less than 99% observed a single time. The sample comprised naive CD4+ T cells sorted from blood. Subset noted: CD45RA+ positively selected. These receptors all stem from a man younger than 40 in good health.

The gene calls are TRBV11-2 and TRBJ2-1, with D maybe TRBD1 (6 bases). Germline V gene data show CDR1 as SGHAT and CDR2 as FQNNGV. This CDR3 spans 11 amino acids. V lost 2 bases to trimming and J lost 10 bases, with 6 bases between them. The CDR3 DNA is TGTGCCAGCAGCTTACAGGGGGAGCAGTTCTTC. Translation: CASSLQGEQFF.

This rearrangement joins TRBV27 to TRBJ2-1; D gene ambiguous. V lost 2 bases, J lost 3 bases, and 5 bases lay in between. The germline CDR1 and CDR2 sequences are MNHEY and SMNVEV (reference sequence). The CDR3 runs to 13 residues. The chain's CDR3 is CASSLRSYNEQFF. The DNA for the CDR3 is TGTGCCAGCAGTTTACGCAGCTACAATGAGCAGTTCTTC.

V and J are TRBV25-1 and TRBJ2-1, with a possible D match to TRBD2 (6 bases). The length of the CDR3 is 13 residues. V lost 6 bases and J 6 bases, leaving 12 bases between the germline ends. The germline V gene encodes CDR1 MGHDK and CDR2 SYGVNS. CDR3 in DNA: TGTGCCAGCAGAAAGGAGGGTCTCAATGAGCAGTTCTTC. Encoded protein: CASRKEGLNEQFF.